A selection of T cell receptor beta chains follows, all from one sample in a study of blood T cell repertoires in COVID-19. Profiling relied on immunoSEQ multiplex PCR, and the TCRdb table lists in-frame clones only, not all of them. The sample contains under 140,000 clones, 75% to 80% of which appear only once. Sequenced sample: peripheral blood. Source of these receptors: a woman older than 75 with active or convalescent COVID-19. Both conserved end residues are part of each CDR3. A D gene is named only where the DNA matches it firmly. Not all rows give a size; the values are once, few, many and, for expanded clones, a class.

V gene	D gene	J gene	clone size	CDR3 protein	CDR3 DNA
TRBV7-9	TRBD1	TRBJ1-4	.	CASSLLGTGMLEKLFF	TGTGCCAGCAGCCTACTGGGGACAGGGATGTTGGAAAAACTGTTTTTT
TRBV19	.	TRBJ1-3	.	CASSLAQAGSLPGNTIYF	TGTGCCAGTAGCCTTGCTCAAGCAGGGTCTCTCCCTGGAAACACCATATATTTT
TRBV5-6	.	TRBJ2-1	once	CASGGLGSPYNEQFF	TGTGCCAGCGGAGGGTTGGGGTCGCCCTACAATGAGCAGTTCTTC
TRBV5-4	TRBD1	TRBJ1-1	.	CASSMGQPNTEAFF	TGTGCCAGCAGCATGGGACAGCCGAACACTGAAGCTTTCTTT
TRBV7-9	.	TRBJ2-2	.	CASSLEGGTGELFF	TGTGCCAGCAGCTTAGAAGGGGGAACCGGGGAGCTGTTTTTT
TRBV6-6	TRBD2	TRBJ2-1	.	CASTPGGSYNEQFF	TGTGCCAGCACCCCCGGGGGGAGCTACAATGAGCAGTTCTTC
TRBV19	TRBD2	TRBJ2-1	.	CASRWTRGYNEQFF	TGTGCCAGTAGGTGGACTAGGGGCTACAATGAGCAGTTCTTC
TRBV6-5	.	TRBJ2-7	.	CASSYSRGHSYEQYF	TGTGCCAGCAGTTACTCGAGAGGCCACTCCTACGAGCAGTACTTC
TRBV5-1	.	TRBJ1-1	.	CASSLAGRVNTEAFF	TGCGCCAGCAGCTTGGCCGGCAGGGTGAACACTGAAGCTTTCTTT
TRBV10-3	TRBD2	TRBJ2-1	.	CAISDVAGGPNEQFF	TGTGCCATCAGTGACGTAGCGGGAGGGCCTAATGAGCAGTTCTTC
TRBV28	.	TRBJ1-2	.	CASRYTVGYTF	TGTGCCAGCAGATACACCGTTGGCTACACCTTC
TRBV29-1	TRBD2	TRBJ2-5	.	CSVPAAWLAGVRETQYF	TGCAGCGTCCCAGCTGCCTGGCTAGCGGGAGTACGGGAGACCCAGTACTTC
TRBV10-3	TRBD2	TRBJ2-1	.	CAIMVRSGGSYNEQFF	TGTGCCATCATGGTTCGGAGCGGGGGCTCCTACAATGAGCAGTTCTTC
TRBV5-1	.	TRBJ2-1	once	CASSSEGYSNEQFF	TGCGCCAGCAGCTCGGAGGGGTACTCCAATGAGCAGTTCTTC
TRBV5-8	.	TRBJ2-3	.	CASTARAAALEGDTQYF	TGTGCCAGTACAGCACGAGCGGCGGCGCTTGAAGGGGATACGCAGTATTTT
TRBV29-1	TRBD1	TRBJ2-5	.	CSAGTGQETQYF	TGCAGCGCCGGGACAGGGCAGGAGACCCAGTACTTC
TRBV5-1	TRBD2	TRBJ2-1	.	CASYLAGDEQFF	TGCGCCAGTTATCTAGCGGGAGATGAGCAGTTCTTC
TRBV4-1	.	TRBJ1-6	.	CASSQEGGNSPLHF	TGCGCCAGCAGCCAAGAGGGGGGTAATTCACCCCTCCACTTT
TRBV24-1	.	TRBJ2-1	.	CATSDPPSTEQFF	TGTGCCACCAGTGACCCCCCTAGCACTGAGCAGTTCTTC
TRBV11-2	.	TRBJ2-3	.	CASSLVGGSTDTQYF	TGTGCCAGCAGCTTAGTGGGGGGAAGCACAGATACGCAGTATTTT
TRBV9	TRBD1	TRBJ2-7	.	CASSVENGQGMRGHEQYF	TGTGCCAGCAGCGTAGAGAATGGACAGGGTATGCGGGGCCACGAGCAGTACTTC
TRBV5-6	TRBD2	TRBJ2-2	.	CASSLEAGGRPGELFF	TGTGCCAGCAGCCTAGAAGCGGGAGGGCGTCCCGGGGAGCTGTTTTTT
TRBV3-1/TRBV3-2	TRBD1	TRBJ1-1	.	CASSQDRRGQGTEAFF	TGTGCCAGCAGCCAAGATAGGAGGGGGCAGGGCACTGAAGCTTTCTTT
TRBV6-6	TRBD2	TRBJ2-1	.	CASSRITGLAGEQGVQFF	TGTGCCAGCAGTCGGATTACCGGACTAGCGGGAGAACAAGGTGTGCAGTTCTTC
TRBV5-1	.	TRBJ1-4	.	CASSLGGSNEKLFF	TGCGCCAGCAGCTTGGGAGGGTCAAATGAAAAACTGTTTTTT
TRBV7-9	TRBD2	TRBJ2-3	.	CASSFRLAGWSDTQYF	TGTGCCAGCAGCTTCCGACTAGCGGGGTGGTCAGATACGCAGTATTTT
TRBV4-1	.	TRBJ2-3	.	CASSQNGGPRYF	TGCGCCAGCAGCCAAAATGGGGGCCCGAGGTATTTT
TRBV11-2	.	TRBJ2-1	.	CASSAVWANNEQFF	TGTGCCAGCAGCGCCGTCTGGGCTAACAATGAGCAGTTCTTC
TRBV5-1	.	TRBJ2-1	.	CASSLDTAASYNEQFF	TGCGCCAGCAGCTTGGATACGGCGGCTTCCTACAATGAGCAGTTCTTC
TRBV10-3	.	TRBJ1-1	.	CAISRDYTGTPNTEAFF	TGTGCCATCAGTCGTGATTATACCGGGACACCGAACACTGAAGCTTTCTTT
TRBV5-1	TRBD1	TRBJ1-3	.	CASSQGDRMSTIYF	TGCGCCAGCAGCCAGGGGGACAGGATGTCGACCATATATTTT
TRBV5-8	.	TRBJ2-5	.	CASSFDRVQETQYF	TGTGCCAGCAGCTTTGACAGAGTCCAAGAGACCCAGTACTTC
TRBV3-1/TRBV3-2	TRBD2	TRBJ2-7	.	CASSQEGLAYEQYF	TGTGCCAGCAGCCAAGAGGGACTAGCCTACGAGCAGTACTTC
TRBV30	TRBD2	TRBJ2-1	.	CAWSALAVLYNEQFF	TGTGCCTGGAGTGCCCTAGCGGTCCTCTACAATGAGCAGTTCTTC
TRBV10-3	TRBD1	TRBJ1-5	.	CAISDDSVTGGGQPQHF	TGTGCCATCAGTGATGATTCAGTGACAGGGGGAGGGCAGCCCCAGCATTTT
TRBV9	.	TRBJ1-4	.	CASSVQGGIGEKLFF	TGTGCCAGCAGCGTTCAGGGAGGGATAGGTGAAAAACTGTTTTTT
TRBV6-5	.	TRBJ2-7	once	CASSTVGGPYEQYF	TGTGCCAGCAGCACAGTTGGGGGCCCCTACGAGCAGTACTTC
TRBV3-1/TRBV3-2	TRBD2	TRBJ2-1	.	CASSQVLAGRVNEQFF	TGTGCCAGCAGCCAAGTTCTAGCGGGAAGGGTAAATGAGCAGTTCTTC
TRBV7-9	TRBD2	TRBJ2-7	.	CASSLGAGGPYEQYF	TGTGCCAGCAGCTTAGGAGCGGGAGGGCCATACGAGCAGTACTTC
TRBV11-2	TRBD1	TRBJ2-3	.	CASSFRQGADTQYF	TGTGCCAGCAGCTTCAGACAGGGGGCAGATACGCAGTATTTT
TRBV5-6	.	TRBJ1-5	.	CASSLFWQVNQPQHF	TGTGCCAGCAGCTTGTTTTGGCAGGTAAATCAGCCCCAGCATTTT